This TCR beta chain is from a study of blood T cell repertoires in COVID-19 (dated by TCRdb to 2018 to 2021). For context, the study as a whole: The collaborator samples originated in the United States, Italy and Spain and spanned the acute and convalescent phases of COVID-19. The repertoires were released in a freely available public database intended as a resource for research on the immune response to SARS-CoV-2. Deeply sampled blood TCRbeta repertoires from subjects exposed to, actively infected with, or recovered from COVID-19 were included in the dataset. A de-identified subject ID, COVID-19 status, age in years and sex were almost always included in the sample metadata. The samples were drawn from two sources: the first 160 participants of the ongoing ImmuneRACE study, and some 1,300 subjects contributed by 6 global collaborators. The material from the prospective study consisted of cDNA or gDNA derived from T cells, B-cell-depleted T cells, or PBMCs. Where available, HLA class I and class II types were obtained from metadata supplied by the sample provider rather than from assay-based typing. Findings and caveats that apply to the study as a whole: The amount of clinical and demographic metadata varied by source and participant and was provided uncurated.

TCRbeta CDR3 regions were amplified from genomic DNA using the immunoSEQ Assay, a bias-controlled multiplex PCR. As for the original processing: The number of nucleated cells in each sample was estimated from the amplification of reference gene primers within the assay. To quantify the absolute abundance of each unique TCRbeta CDR3 rearrangement, sequence reads were collapsed and filtered. Productive Simpson clonality was computed per sample as the square root of Simpson's diversity index over productive rearrangements. TCRdb holds this immuneACCESS table with in-frame rearrangements only. Some clones are missing; in checked studies, unresolved V genes explain under half, and the rest has no known cause. V and J calls plus clone size are reproduced from that table; the DNA served to infer D and trimming. For this sample there are just over 150,000 clones; roughly nine tenths appear just once. The top ten hold roughly 15% of the sample.

Collaborating institutions collected whole blood in K2EDTA tubes following their own protocols. For TCRbeta analysis, collaborators shipped samples as frozen whole blood, isolated PBMCs, or DNA extracted from either of those sample types. As encoded in the germline V gene (reference sequence), CDR1 is LGHDT while CDR2 is YNNKEL. Unmatched junction bases come to 6, with V trimmed by 4 bases and J by 4 bases. From the cysteine through the phenylalanine, the CDR3 covers 14 amino acids. The read is trimmed to its CDR3 DNA, 42 bases read in frame from base 1. Note on this clone: The specificity of this receptor is unknown. The input lacks base qualities; no much larger clone sits a single base away.

Recombination connected TRBV3-1 (or the pseudogene TRBV3-2) to TRBJ1-1, and 7 junctional nucleotides match TRBD1. Material for sequencing was peripheral blood. This receptor was taken from a woman in her thirties or forties with acute or convalescent COVID-19. The CDR3 protein: CASSPTQGSTEAFF. The DNA is TGTGCCAGCAGCCCAACACAGGGGTCCACTGAAGCTTTCTTT.